The rows below give T cell receptor beta chains drawn from one sample of a study of Graves' ophthalmopathy and Graves' hyperthyroidism. TCRdb itself ran the multiplex PCR reads through MiXCR, one entry per CDR3 protein. The sample lists over 500,000 distinct CDR3 sequences, about a fifth occurring once. The sample consisted of peripheral blood. Receptor source: a woman aged 18-35 years with stable Graves' hyperthyroidism. Some clones in this sample may be carry-over from other donors' samples. Both conserved end residues are part of each CDR3. The order of the fields is J gene, D gene, V gene, clone size, CDR3 DNA, CDR3 protein. A D gene is named only where the DNA matches it firmly. Expanded clones are given a class, and other clones once, few, many or no size at all.

J gene: TRBJ2-2; D gene: NA; V gene: TRBV19; clone size: NA; CDR3 DNA: TGTGCCAGCGGGACCCACAAGAGAGGCACCGAGGAGCTGTTTTTT; CDR3 protein: CASGTHKRGTEELFF
J gene: TRBJ2-2; D gene: TRBD1; V gene: TRBV6-5; clone size: NA; CDR3 DNA: TGTGCCAGCAGCTACAGGGGGCGGGGCGGGGAGCTGTTTTTT; CDR3 protein: CASSYRGRGGELFF
J gene: TRBJ1-5; D gene: TRBD1; V gene: TRBV30; clone size: many; CDR3 DNA: TGTGCCTGGAGTGCAGGGGGTATTGGCAATCAGCCCCAGCATTTT; CDR3 protein: CAWSAGGIGNQPQHF
J gene: TRBJ1-2; D gene: NA; V gene: TRBV4-2; clone size: few; CDR3 DNA: TGTGCCAGCAGCCAAGAATTGGACGTTAACTATGGCTACACCTTC; CDR3 protein: CASSQELDVNYGYTF
J gene: TRBJ1-5; D gene: NA; V gene: TRBV6-2/TRBV6-3; clone size: many; CDR3 DNA: TGTGCCAGCAGTTACTCGAGGACCGAAAATCAGCCCCAGCATTTT; CDR3 protein: CASSYSRTENQPQHF
J gene: TRBJ1-1; D gene: TRBD1; V gene: TRBV12-3/TRBV12-4; clone size: NA; CDR3 DNA: TGTGCCAGCAGTTGGACAGGGGACCTGAACACTGAAGCTTTCTTT; CDR3 protein: CASSWTGDLNTEAFF
J gene: TRBJ1-6; D gene: NA; V gene: TRBV6-1; clone size: many; CDR3 DNA: TGTGCCAGCAGTGTATACACAGCTATCAATTCACCCCTCCACTTT; CDR3 protein: CASSVYTAINSPLHF
J gene: TRBJ2-1; D gene: NA; V gene: TRBV29-1; clone size: NA; CDR3 DNA: TGCAGCGTTGAAGTCAGCATGGGGAATGAGCAGTTCTTC; CDR3 protein: CSVEVSMGNEQFF
J gene: TRBJ1-3; D gene: NA; V gene: TRBV7-8; clone size: few; CDR3 DNA: TGTGCCAGCAGCTTAGATTTAGTTGGAAACACCATATATTTT; CDR3 protein: CASSLDLVGNTIYF
J gene: TRBJ1-6; D gene: NA; V gene: TRBV18; clone size: few; CDR3 DNA: TGTGCCAGCTCACCACCGGGACAAGTAAATTCACCCCTCCACTTT; CDR3 protein: CASSPPGQVNSPLHF
J gene: TRBJ1-1; D gene: TRBD1; V gene: TRBV6-5; clone size: many; CDR3 DNA: TGTGCCAGCAGTTATCGGGGACAGGGGGAGGCTGAAGCTTTCTTT; CDR3 protein: CASSYRGQGEAEAFF